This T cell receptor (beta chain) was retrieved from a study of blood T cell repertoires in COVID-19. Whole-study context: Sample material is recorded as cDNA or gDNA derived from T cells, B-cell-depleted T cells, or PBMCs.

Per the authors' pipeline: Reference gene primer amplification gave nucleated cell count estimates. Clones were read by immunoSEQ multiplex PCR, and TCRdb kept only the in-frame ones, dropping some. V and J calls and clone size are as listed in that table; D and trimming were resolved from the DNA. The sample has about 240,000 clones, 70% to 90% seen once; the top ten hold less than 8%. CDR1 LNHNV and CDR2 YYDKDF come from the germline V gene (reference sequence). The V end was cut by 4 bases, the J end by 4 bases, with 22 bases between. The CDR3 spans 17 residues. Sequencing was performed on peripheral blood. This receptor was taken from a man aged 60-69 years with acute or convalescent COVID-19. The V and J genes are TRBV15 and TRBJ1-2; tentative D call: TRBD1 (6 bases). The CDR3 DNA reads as TGTGCCACCAGCACCTTTAGGGGGGGGGTGATATCCTATGGCTACACCTTC. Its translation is CATSTFRGGVISYGYTF.